This T cell receptor (beta chain) is from a study of T cells after somatic rescue of genetic block. With 3 bases removed from V and 10 bases from J, the gap between germline ends came to 17 bases. Germline CDR1 reads SGHRS; CDR2 reads YFSETQ. This CDR3 is built from 14 residues. Clones were sequenced by immunoSEQ multiplex PCR, and TCRdb holds only the in-frame ones, with some missing. The data contain 110,000 or so clones, 75% to 95% of them seen just once; the ten biggest clones take up approximately 1.3%. Sequencing was done on a sample of peripheral blood mononuclear cells (PBMCs). This sequence joins TRBV5-1 and TRBJ2-1; D not certain. This clonotype was sampled from a woman aged 18-29 years. The CDR3 here is CASSWTQTAEEQFF. CDR3 sequence (DNA): TGCGCCAGCAGCTGGACCCAGACGGCGGAGGAGCAGTTCTTC.